The rows below give T cell receptor beta chains drawn from one sample of a study of cytomegalovirus exposure and HLA in healthy donors. TCRdb keeps only in-frame clones here, not all; method: immunoSEQ multiplex PCR. The sample contains 100,000 to 150,000 clones, 55% to 75% of which appear only once. The sequenced sample consisted of PBMCs. The receptor source for this set is a young man in good health and CMV-seronegative. The CDR3 runs from the conserved cysteine through the conserved F or W. A D gene is named only where the DNA matches it firmly. Only part of the rows carry a size: once, few, many, or a class if the clone is expanded.

clone_size: few; v_call: TRBV7-9; j_call: TRBJ2-3; d_call: -; cdr3_nt: TGTGCCAGCAGCTTAGTCAGGCCATCTTCTAGCACAGATACGCAGTATTTT; cdr3_aa: CASSLVRPSSSTDTQYF
clone_size: -; v_call: TRBV27; j_call: TRBJ2-7; d_call: -; cdr3_nt: TGTGCCAGCAGATCGGAGACAGCCTCCTACGAGCAGTACTTC; cdr3_aa: CASRSETASYEQYF
clone_size: -; v_call: TRBV30; j_call: TRBJ1-6; d_call: -; cdr3_nt: TGTGCCTGGAGTCAATCGACCTTACAGGGTAGGATTTATGGTTCACCCCTCCACTTT; cdr3_aa: CAWSQSTLQGRIYGSPLHF
clone_size: few; v_call: TRBV30; j_call: TRBJ1-2; d_call: -; cdr3_nt: TGTGCCTGGAGTCCATATAGCTCGGGATACGGCTATGGCTACACCTTC; cdr3_aa: CAWSPYSSGYGYGYTF
clone_size: -; v_call: TRBV6-9; j_call: TRBJ1-1; d_call: -; cdr3_nt: TGTGCCAGCAGCCCCGGGGAGGGGACCGAAGCTTTCTTT; cdr3_aa: CASSPGEGTEAFF
clone_size: -; v_call: TRBV7-9; j_call: TRBJ2-5; d_call: -; cdr3_nt: TGTGCCAGGGGCCTCCAAGAGACCCAGTACTTC; cdr3_aa: CARGLQETQYF
clone_size: -; v_call: TRBV27; j_call: TRBJ2-1; d_call: TRBD2; cdr3_nt: TGTGCCAGCAGTTCCGGGACTAGAGGGTACAATGAGCAGTTCTTC; cdr3_aa: CASSSGTRGYNEQFF
clone_size: few; v_call: TRBV7-3; j_call: TRBJ2-4; d_call: -; cdr3_nt: TGTGCCAGCAGCTTAATAGGCAGGGAGGCCAACATTCAGTACTTC; cdr3_aa: CASSLIGREANIQYF
clone_size: -; v_call: TRBV6-4; j_call: TRBJ1-1; d_call: TRBD1; cdr3_nt: TGTGCCAGCCGGGACAGGGGATGGACTGAAGCTTTCTTT; cdr3_aa: CASRDRGWTEAFF
clone_size: -; v_call: TRBV19; j_call: TRBJ1-6; d_call: -; cdr3_nt: TGTGCCAGTAGTCCCGCGTATGACTTTAATTCACCCCTCCACTTT; cdr3_aa: CASSPAYDFNSPLHF
clone_size: -; v_call: TRBV4-2; j_call: TRBJ1-4; d_call: TRBD1; cdr3_nt: TGTGCCAGCAGCCAATCTTCCGGGACAGGGAGTGAAAAACTGTTTTTT; cdr3_aa: CASSQSSGTGSEKLFF
clone_size: -; v_call: TRBV4-1; j_call: TRBJ2-1; d_call: TRBD2; cdr3_nt: TGCGCCAGCAGCCAAGTCGGGAAAACTAGCGGGGGGCACAATGAGCAGTTCTTC; cdr3_aa: CASSQVGKTSGGHNEQFF
clone_size: few; v_call: TRBV30; j_call: TRBJ2-3; d_call: TRBD2; cdr3_nt: TGTGCCTGGAGTAGCGGGACTAGCGGGGGGGCCGGCACAGATACGCAGTATTTT; cdr3_aa: CAWSSGTSGGAGTDTQYF
clone_size: -; v_call: TRBV6-5; j_call: TRBJ2-1; d_call: -; cdr3_nt: TGTGCCAGCAGCCCCAGGGGTACTTCCTACAATGAGCAGTTCTTC; cdr3_aa: CASSPRGTSYNEQFF
clone_size: -; v_call: TRBV28; j_call: TRBJ1-2; d_call: TRBD1; cdr3_nt: TGTGCCAGCAGTTTTCCTGACAGGGGGGGCGGCTACACCTTC; cdr3_aa: CASSFPDRGGGYTF
clone_size: few; v_call: TRBV19; j_call: TRBJ1-5; d_call: -; cdr3_nt: TGTGCCAGTAGTCCCCAGGGGAATAGCAATCAGCCCCAGCATTTT; cdr3_aa: CASSPQGNSNQPQHF
clone_size: -; v_call: TRBV15; j_call: TRBJ1-6; d_call: -; cdr3_nt: TGTGCCACCAGCATGTCGGGGTATAATTCACCCCTCCACTTT; cdr3_aa: CATSMSGYNSPLHF
clone_size: -; v_call: TRBV6-1; j_call: TRBJ1-2; d_call: TRBD1; cdr3_nt: TGTGCCACCCGAACGACGACAGGGAACTATGGCTACACCTTC; cdr3_aa: CATRTTTGNYGYTF
clone_size: -; v_call: TRBV7-2; j_call: TRBJ2-6; d_call: TRBD1; cdr3_nt: TGTGCCAGCAGCCCGCGGACAGGACTGAGCTCTGGGGCCAACGTCCTGACTTTC; cdr3_aa: CASSPRTGLSSGANVLTF
clone_size: -; v_call: TRBV5-8; j_call: TRBJ2-5; d_call: TRBD2; cdr3_nt: TGTGCCAGCAGCTTGGAGCTAGCGGGGGGGTGGCAAGAGACCCAGTACTTC; cdr3_aa: CASSLELAGGWQETQYF
clone_size: -; v_call: TRBV7-8; j_call: TRBJ2-5; d_call: -; cdr3_nt: TGTGCCAGCAGCTTCGGGGTTGAGACCCAGTACTTC; cdr3_aa: CASSFGVETQYF
clone_size: few; v_call: TRBV7-3; j_call: TRBJ2-7; d_call: -; cdr3_nt: TGTGCCAGCAGCCTAGGGGTCGGGGAGCAGTACTTC; cdr3_aa: CASSLGVGEQYF
clone_size: -; v_call: TRBV7-9; j_call: TRBJ2-7; d_call: TRBD2; cdr3_nt: TGTGCCAGCAGCTTATTCCTCGGGGGGGCCTACGAGCAGTACTTC; cdr3_aa: CASSLFLGGAYEQYF
clone_size: few; v_call: TRBV20-1; j_call: TRBJ2-3; d_call: -; cdr3_nt: TGCAGTGCCCTTCAGGCAGATACGCAGTATTTT; cdr3_aa: CSALQADTQYF
clone_size: -; v_call: TRBV27; j_call: TRBJ2-2; d_call: -; cdr3_nt: TGTGCCAGCACCAAACTTCTCCCAGGAGGTGGCACCGGGGAGCTGTTTTTT; cdr3_aa: CASTKLLPGGGTGELFF
clone_size: -; v_call: TRBV10-2; j_call: TRBJ1-2; d_call: -; cdr3_nt: TGCGCCAGCAGTGAGTCGAGGCAGGGTCTTGGCTACACCTTC; cdr3_aa: CASSESRQGLGYTF
clone_size: few; v_call: TRBV10-3; j_call: TRBJ2-7; d_call: TRBD1; cdr3_nt: TGTGCCATCAGAGCAAGTTTGGGGACAGGTATGGACGAGCAGTACTTC; cdr3_aa: CAIRASLGTGMDEQYF
clone_size: -; v_call: TRBV2; j_call: TRBJ2-7; d_call: TRBD2; cdr3_nt: TGTGCCAGCAGTGAAGGACTAGCGTCCTACGAGCAGTACTTC; cdr3_aa: CASSEGLASYEQYF
clone_size: few; v_call: TRBV7-9; j_call: TRBJ2-1; d_call: TRBD2; cdr3_nt: TGTGCCAGCAGCTTAGGGGGCGGGGGGGCCACCAATGAGCAGTTCTTC; cdr3_aa: CASSLGGGGATNEQFF
clone_size: -; v_call: TRBV5-1; j_call: TRBJ1-1; d_call: -; cdr3_nt: TGCGCCAGCAGCCTGGAGGGGGGGGCGGCTTTCTTT; cdr3_aa: CASSLEGGAAFF
clone_size: few; v_call: TRBV7-2; j_call: TRBJ1-6; d_call: -; cdr3_nt: TGTGCCAGCAGCCCCCAAGCAGGGACAAGCTCACCCCTCCACTTT; cdr3_aa: CASSPQAGTSSPLHF
clone_size: -; v_call: TRBV18; j_call: TRBJ1-6; d_call: -; cdr3_nt: TGTGCCAGCTCACCAGGTACATCATATAATTCACCCCTCCACTTT; cdr3_aa: CASSPGTSYNSPLHF
clone_size: few; v_call: TRBV5-1; j_call: TRBJ1-1; d_call: -; cdr3_nt: TGCGCCAGCAGCACCGGGAGCTCCACTGAAGCTTTCTTT; cdr3_aa: CASSTGSSTEAFF
clone_size: once; v_call: TRBV5-5; j_call: TRBJ2-7; d_call: TRBD1; cdr3_nt: TGTGCCAGCAGCTTGTCATGGAGACAGGGGGGCGAGCAGTACTTC; cdr3_aa: CASSLSWRQGGEQYF
clone_size: -; v_call: TRBV5-4; j_call: TRBJ2-4; d_call: TRBD2; cdr3_nt: TGTGCCAGCAGCCCTGGGACTAGCGGGACCAAAAACATTCAGTACTTC; cdr3_aa: CASSPGTSGTKNIQYF
clone_size: -; v_call: TRBV6-1; j_call: TRBJ2-7; d_call: TRBD2; cdr3_nt: TGTGCCAGCAGTAATGCAGGGAGGGCGATGAATGAGCAGTACTTC; cdr3_aa: CASSNAGRAMNEQYF
clone_size: few; v_call: TRBV29-1; j_call: TRBJ1-4; d_call: TRBD1; cdr3_nt: TGCAGCGTCTACGACAGGGATAATGAAAAACTGTTTTTT; cdr3_aa: CSVYDRDNEKLFF
clone_size: -; v_call: TRBV7-9; j_call: TRBJ1-1; d_call: -; cdr3_nt: TGTGCCAGCAGTGCGCGGGGGAAGAACACTGAAGCTTTCTTT; cdr3_aa: CASSARGKNTEAFF
clone_size: once; v_call: TRBV11-3; j_call: TRBJ1-1; d_call: -; cdr3_nt: TGTGCCAGCAGCCCGGGAACGAACACTGAAGCTTTCTTT; cdr3_aa: CASSPGTNTEAFF
clone_size: medium-sized; v_call: TRBV18; j_call: TRBJ1-3; d_call: -; cdr3_nt: TGTGCCAGCTCACCCCCCCTCCGCTCTGGAAACACCATATATTTT; cdr3_aa: CASSPPLRSGNTIYF
clone_size: -; v_call: TRBV27; j_call: TRBJ1-2; d_call: -; cdr3_nt: TGTGCCAGCAGTTTATCGCGGGGCCATGGCTACACCTTC; cdr3_aa: CASSLSRGHGYTF
clone_size: -; v_call: TRBV19; j_call: TRBJ1-5; d_call: -; cdr3_nt: TGTGCCAGTAGTACGCAACAGGGATATAGCAATCAGCCCCAGCATTTT; cdr3_aa: CASSTQQGYSNQPQHF
clone_size: -; v_call: TRBV30; j_call: TRBJ1-2; d_call: -; cdr3_nt: TGTGCCCACTTACGGAGGGCGCGGGTCCCCTATGGCTACACCTTC; cdr3_aa: CAHLRRARVPYGYTF
clone_size: -; v_call: TRBV5-3; j_call: TRBJ1-2; d_call: -; cdr3_nt: TGTGCCAGCGCACGACAGCCTGGGAGGTCTAACTATGGCTACACCTTC; cdr3_aa: CASARQPGRSNYGYTF
clone_size: -; v_call: TRBV6-1; j_call: TRBJ1-4; d_call: TRBD1; cdr3_nt: TGTGCCGGGGGACAGGGGACCTCTAAAGGTGAAAAACTGTTTTTT; cdr3_aa: CAGGQGTSKGEKLFF
clone_size: -; v_call: TRBV28; j_call: TRBJ2-5; d_call: TRBD1; cdr3_nt: TGTGCCAGCCTTTCCTCTCCGACGGGACAGGGAGAAGAGACCCAGTACTTC; cdr3_aa: CASLSSPTGQGEETQYF
clone_size: few; v_call: TRBV15; j_call: TRBJ1-5; d_call: TRBD1; cdr3_nt: TGTGCCACCAGCAGAGATCTTGAGACAGGGGATTATAATCAGCCCCAGCATTTT; cdr3_aa: CATSRDLETGDYNQPQHF
clone_size: -; v_call: TRBV11-2; j_call: TRBJ1-4; d_call: -; cdr3_nt: TGTGCCAGCAGGCCGGGATCGACTAATGAAAAACTGTTTTTT; cdr3_aa: CASRPGSTNEKLFF
clone_size: -; v_call: TRBV10-3; j_call: TRBJ1-4; d_call: TRBD1; cdr3_nt: TGTGCCATCAGTGAGTCGACGGGACAGGGTGAAAAACTGTTTTTT; cdr3_aa: CAISESTGQGEKLFF
clone_size: -; v_call: TRBV27; j_call: TRBJ1-5; d_call: TRBD1; cdr3_nt: TGTGCCAGCAGTGCTAATCCCGGGACAGGGTATTCGAGCAATCAGCCCCAGCATTTT; cdr3_aa: CASSANPGTGYSSNQPQHF
clone_size: once; v_call: TRBV5-4; j_call: TRBJ1-2; d_call: TRBD1; cdr3_nt: TGTGCCAGCAGCTTAGGACAGGCTATCTATGGCTACACCTTC; cdr3_aa: CASSLGQAIYGYTF
clone_size: -; v_call: TRBV19; j_call: TRBJ1-1; d_call: -; cdr3_nt: TGTGCCAGTACCAACGCAAAGGGGATAAAGAACACTGAAGCTTTCTTT; cdr3_aa: CASTNAKGIKNTEAFF
clone_size: -; v_call: TRBV7-2; j_call: TRBJ1-2; d_call: TRBD1; cdr3_nt: TGTGCCAGCAGCCCGGCGACAGGGCGGGGCTACACCTTC; cdr3_aa: CASSPATGRGYTF